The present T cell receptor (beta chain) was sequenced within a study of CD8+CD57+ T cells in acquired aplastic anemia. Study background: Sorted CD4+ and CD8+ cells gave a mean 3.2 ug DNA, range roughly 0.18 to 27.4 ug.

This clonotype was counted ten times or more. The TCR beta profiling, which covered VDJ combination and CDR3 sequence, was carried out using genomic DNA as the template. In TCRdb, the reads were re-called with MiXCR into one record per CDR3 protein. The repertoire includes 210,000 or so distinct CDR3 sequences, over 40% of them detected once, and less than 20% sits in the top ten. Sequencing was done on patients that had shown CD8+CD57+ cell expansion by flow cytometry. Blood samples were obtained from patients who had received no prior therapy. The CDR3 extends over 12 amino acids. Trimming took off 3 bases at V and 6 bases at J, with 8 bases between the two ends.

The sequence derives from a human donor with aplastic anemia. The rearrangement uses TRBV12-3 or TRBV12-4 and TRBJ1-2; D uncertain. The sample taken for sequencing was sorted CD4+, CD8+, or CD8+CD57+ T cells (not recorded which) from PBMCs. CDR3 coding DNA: TGTGCCAGCAGTTTTACAGATCATGGCTACACCTTC. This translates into CASSFTDHGYTF.